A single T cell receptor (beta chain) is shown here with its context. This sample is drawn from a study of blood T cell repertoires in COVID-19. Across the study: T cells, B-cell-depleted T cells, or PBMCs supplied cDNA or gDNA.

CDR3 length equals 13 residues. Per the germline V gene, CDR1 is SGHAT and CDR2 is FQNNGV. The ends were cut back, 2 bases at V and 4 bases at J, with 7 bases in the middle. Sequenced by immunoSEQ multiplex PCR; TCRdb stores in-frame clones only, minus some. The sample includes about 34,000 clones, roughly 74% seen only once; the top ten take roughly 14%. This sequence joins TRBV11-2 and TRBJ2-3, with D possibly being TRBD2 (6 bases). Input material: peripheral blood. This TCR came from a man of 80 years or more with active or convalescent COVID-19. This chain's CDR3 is CASSLWRADTQYF. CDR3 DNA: TGTGCCAGCAGCTTATGGAGGGCAGATACGCAGTATTTT.